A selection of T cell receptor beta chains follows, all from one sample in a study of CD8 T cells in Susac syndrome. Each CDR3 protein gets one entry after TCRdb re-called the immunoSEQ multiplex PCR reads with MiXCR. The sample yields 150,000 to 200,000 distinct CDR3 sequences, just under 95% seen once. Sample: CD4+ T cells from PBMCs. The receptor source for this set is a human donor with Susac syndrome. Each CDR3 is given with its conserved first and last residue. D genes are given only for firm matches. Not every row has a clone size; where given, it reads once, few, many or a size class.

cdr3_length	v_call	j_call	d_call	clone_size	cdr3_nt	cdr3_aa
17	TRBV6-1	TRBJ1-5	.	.	TGTGCCAGCAGCGTAACGTCTCAGAGAGGAGGCAATCAGCCCCAGCATTTT	CASSVTSQRGGNQPQHF
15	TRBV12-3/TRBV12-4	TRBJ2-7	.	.	TGTGCCAGCAGTTTACTGCGTTTGGGGTATAACGAGCAGTACTTC	CASSLLRLGYNEQYF
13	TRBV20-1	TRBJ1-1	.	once	TGCAGTGCTACGCCGGGGATGAACACTGAAGCTTTCTTT	CSATPGMNTEAFF
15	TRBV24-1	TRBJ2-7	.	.	TGTGCCACCAGTGATTTGGGGACGGTACCCTACGAGCAGTACTTC	CATSDLGTVPYEQYF
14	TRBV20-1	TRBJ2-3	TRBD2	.	TGCAGTGCTAGACAAGCGGGGCCCCGAGATACGCAGTATTTT	CSARQAGPRDTQYF
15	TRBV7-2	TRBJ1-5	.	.	TGTGCCAGCAGCTACTATACCGACAGAAATCAGCCCCAGCATTTT	CASSYYTDRNQPQHF
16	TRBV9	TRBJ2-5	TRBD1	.	TGTGCCAGCAGCGCCCTTGAGACAGGGACCCAAGAGACCCAGTACTTC	CASSALETGTQETQYF
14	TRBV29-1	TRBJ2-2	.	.	TGCAGCGTTGAACAGGCGTCGAGAACCGGGGAGCTGTTTTTT	CSVEQASRTGELFF
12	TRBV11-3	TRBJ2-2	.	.	TGTGCCAGCAGCTCACGCCCCGGGGAGCTGTTTTTT	CASSSRPGELFF
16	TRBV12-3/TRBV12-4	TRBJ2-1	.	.	TGTGCCAGCAGCCGATCCGGCGGGGGCGTCTACAATGAGCAGTTCTTC	CASSRSGGGVYNEQFF
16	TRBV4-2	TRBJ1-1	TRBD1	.	TGTGCCAGCAGCCAGGCCGGGACAGGAGATGGATCTGAAGCTTTCTTT	CASSQAGTGDGSEAFF
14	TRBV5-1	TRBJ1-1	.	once	TGCGCCAGCAGCTTGGCCCAGGTGAACACTGAAGCTTTCTTT	CASSLAQVNTEAFF